A single sample is the source of the 24 T cell receptor beta chains below, sequenced in a study of T-cell memory formation after mild COVID-19. TCRdb re-analysed the 5' RACE reads in MiXCR, keeping a single row per CDR3 protein. The data contain 250,000 or so distinct CDR3 sequences, 8% to 9.5% of them singletons. The sequenced sample consisted of PBMCs or a T cell subset sorted from them (not recorded which). These receptors were collected from a man younger than 35 who had mild COVID-19 (a few samples of this study predate the infection). Cell type and time point are not known.

V is TRBV5-5 and J is TRBJ2-5, with a tentative D call TRBD2 (5 bases). CDR3 size: 14 residues. In germline, CDR1 is SGHKS, CDR2 YYEKEE (reference sequence). Trimming shortened V by 4 bases and J by 3 bases, and 13 bases separated the two germline ends. The CDR3 here is CASSRRPGEETQYF. The CDR3 nucleotides read TGTGCCAGCAGCCGGCGGCCCGGGGAAGAGACCCAGTACTTC.

V and J are TRBV6-5 and TRBJ1-1, with D uncertain. Germline values: CDR1 MNHEY, CDR2 SVGAGI. Trimming stripped 6 bases from V and 1 base from J, with 9 bases between. CDR3 length equals 13 residues. The CDR3: CASRRNRNTEAFF. The CDR3 nucleotides are TGTGCCAGCAGGCGTAACAGGAACACTGAAGCTTTCTTT.

The gene calls are TRBV4-3 and TRBJ2-1; D may be TRBD1 (5 bases). The V gene's germline CDR1 is LGHNA and CDR2 YSLEER. The CDR3 consists of 15 residues. Trimming pared 0 bases from V and 5 bases from J, leaving 11 bases between. The CDR3 coding sequence is TGCGCCAGCAGCCAAGACAGGGCCAGAAACAATGAGCAGTTCTTC. Translated: CASSQDRARNNEQFF.

This clonotype was counted a few times. The V call is TRBV7-2, the J call TRBJ2-1, with 14 bases matching TRBD2. Germline-derived CDR1 and CDR2 are SGHTA and FQGNSA. The CDR3 runs 15 residues. Germline trimming cut 3 bases from V and 10 bases from J; bases unmatched to any gene: 5. CDR3 region: CASSLTSGGALEQFF. In nucleotides, the CDR3 is TGTGCCAGCAGCTTGACTAGCGGGGGGGCTCTGGAGCAGTTCTTC.

This chain joins TRBV27 and TRBJ1-2, with a tentative D call TRBD1 (5 bases). With 1 base removed from V and 8 bases from J, the gap between germline ends came to 14 bases. The germline V gene encodes CDR1 MNHEY and CDR2 SMNVEV (reference sequence). The CDR3 length is 14 residues. The CDR3 DNA reads TGTGCCAGCAGTTTATTTGGAGGGGATGGAGGCTACACCTTC. This codes for CASSLFGGDGGYTF.

The sample holds a few counts of this clonotype. This sequence joins TRBV10-2 and TRBJ1-4; 7 nucleotides align to TRBD1. The V gene's germline CDR1 is WSHSY and CDR2 SAAADI. J gave up 7 bases and V 6 bases, and 2 bases lay outside the gene matches. This CDR3 has 12 amino acids. The CDR3 sequence is CASSAGGEKLFF. As DNA, the CDR3 is TGCGCCAGCAGCGCAGGGGGTGAAAAACTGTTTTTT.

This clonotype has only a few counts. The chain links TRBV5-1 to TRBJ2-5, with D perhaps TRBD1 or TRBD2 (6 bases each). In germline, CDR1 is SGHRS, CDR2 YFSETQ. The CDR3 spans 14 residues. V lost 3 bases and J lost 0, with 9 bases in between. The CDR3 DNA reads as TGCGCCAGCAGCTGGAGGGACAACCAAGAGACCCAGTACTTC. Translation: CASSWRDNQETQYF.

This clonotype was seen repeatedly, ten times or more. The genes are TRBV12-3 or TRBV12-4 and TRBJ1-1; unclear D gene. The germline V and J ends were trimmed by 1 base and 0 bases, with 6 bases remaining between them. The CDR3 spans 14 residues. The CDR3 DNA is TGTGCCAGCAGTTTAGAGGTTATGAACACTGAAGCTTTCTTT. Residues: CASSLEVMNTEAFF.

This chain connects TRBV20-1 to TRBJ1-2; D is perhaps TRBD1 (6 bases). CDR1 is DFQATT and CDR2 is SNEGSKA in the germline V gene (reference sequence). This CDR3 is 15 amino acids long. V dropped 0 bases and J dropped 4 bases, with 15 bases sitting between them. The CDR3, as DNA: TGCAGTGCTAGAGATCCGGACAGCGAGCCCTATGGCTACACCTTC. It translates to CSARDPDSEPYGYTF.

This chain links TRBV20-1 with TRBJ2-1; 8 nucleotides match TRBD2. Germline CDR1 is DFQATT and CDR2 is SNEGSKA (reference sequence). After removal of 8 bases from V and 5 bases from J, the junction contained 17 bases not matched to a gene. This CDR3 spans 16 amino acids. The CDR3 spells CSTAPRGSGVNNEQFF. The CDR3 nucleotides read TGCAGTACCGCCCCCCGAGGTAGCGGGGTGAACAATGAGCAGTTCTTC.

This chain links TRBV11-2 with TRBJ2-1; no reliable D call. Deletions cut 5 bases from V and 0 bases from J, with 23 bases between. The CDR3 contains 19 residues. Germline V gives CDR1 SGHAT, CDR2 FQNNGV. In DNA, the CDR3 is TGTGCCAGCAGCACCGTGGAGAGGCATCATCCAAGCTCCTACAATGAGCAGTTCTTC. It specifies CASSTVERHHPSSYNEQFF.

The rearrangement joins TRBV18 to TRBJ1-2; unclear D gene. Germline V lookup: CDR1 KGHSH, CDR2 LQKENI. The CDR3 consists of 13 residues. V was pared by 2 bases and J by 3 bases, with 7 bases between. The DNA of the CDR3 is TGTGCCAGCTCACCAATAGGAGACTATGGCTACACCTTC. Translating it yields CASSPIGDYGYTF.

The gene calls are TRBV10-2 and TRBJ2-7; D perhaps matches TRBD2 (6 bases). This CDR3 spans 14 amino acids. The V gene's germline CDR1 is WSHSY and CDR2 SAAADI. Deletions cut 6 bases from V and 0 bases from J, with 12 bases between. The CDR3 sequence: CASSVAASSYEQYF. For the CDR3, the DNA is TGCGCCAGCAGCGTAGCGGCCAGCTCCTACGAGCAGTACTTC.

This clonotype was detected many times. The V call is TRBV6-5, the J call TRBJ1-1; D is perhaps TRBD1 (6 bases). Germline lookup yields CDR1 MNHEY and CDR2 SVGAGI. The CDR3 has 15 amino acids. V lost 5 bases and J lost 1, with 14 bases in between. CDR3 amino acids: CASSDHRASNTEAFF. DNA of the CDR3: TGTGCCAGCAGTGATCACAGGGCCTCGAACACTGAAGCTTTCTTT.

This clonotype was observed a few times. The gene calls are TRBV5-6 and TRBJ2-7; the D is unclear. V lost 2 bases, J lost 2 bases, and 11 bases lay in between. CDR1 and CDR2 (germline): SGHDT, YYEEEE. The CDR3 loop spans 14 amino acids. DNA for the CDR3: TGTGCCAGCAGCTTAGAAGAGAGACCCTACGAGCAGTACGTC. Residues: CASSLEERPYEQYV.

Ten or more counts support this clonotype. This chain uses TRBV7-8 with TRBJ2-3; D is undetermined. The CDR3 loop spans 13 amino acids. Deletions cut 1 base from V and 6 bases from J, with 8 bases between. Germline V gene sequence: CDR1 SGHVS, CDR2 FQNEAQ. As DNA, the CDR3 is TGTGCCAGCAGCTTAGGAGTGGATGATACGCAGTATTTT. Its translation: CASSLGVDDTQYF. Together with reference TRBV7-8 and TRBJ2-3, the CDR3 gives the full variable domain: GAGVSQSPRYKVAKRGQDVALRCDPISGHVSLFWYQQALGQGPEFLTYFQNEAQLDKSGLPSDRFFAERPEGSVSTLKIQRTQQEDSAVYLCASSLGVDDTQYFGPGTRLTVL.

This clonotype was recorded a few times. The chain is built from TRBV20-1 and TRBJ1-2, with a possible D match to TRBD1 (6 bases). Germline CDR1 is DFQATT and CDR2 is SNEGSKA (reference sequence). V lost 4 bases and J 4 bases, leaving 19 bases between the germline ends. The CDR3 extends over 15 amino acids. This CDR3 is CSATDPGGPSYGYTF. The DNA of the CDR3 is TGCAGTGCTACCGACCCTGGGGGCCCCTCCTATGGCTACACCTTC.

This clonotype was counted a few times. The chain uses TRBV12-3 or TRBV12-4 and TRBJ2-4; tentatively, D is TRBD1 (5 bases). V was shortened by 4 bases and J by 2 bases, with 15 bases between the two germline ends. This CDR3 is 16 amino acids long. CDR3 amino acids: CASSSSGFATKNIQYF. CDR3 bases: TGTGCCAGCAGTTCCTCAGGGTTTGCGACCAAAAACATTCAGTACTTC.

This clonotype was detected ten times or more. The chain carries TRBV6-9 and TRBJ2-7; 11 nucleotides align to TRBD2. V gave up 6 bases and J gave up 4 bases; unmatched junction bases: 32. This CDR3 region has 23 residues. CDR1 is MNHGY, CDR2 SVAAGI, per germline. CDR3: CASSRIPLLAGEVTARILYEQYV. The CDR3 DNA is TGTGCCAGCAGCCGTATTCCCCTACTAGCGGGGGAAGTAACAGCTCGTATTTTATACGAGCAGTACGTC.

The J gene is TRBJ2-3, the V gene TRBV4-3, with TRBD2 matching over 7 bases. The V and J ends lost 1 base and 0 bases, in that order; junction bases with no gene match: 7. CDR1 and CDR2 (germline): LGHNA, YSLEER. The CDR3 is 17 residues long. CDR3 in amino acids: CASSQVLKRGSTDTQYF. The CDR3 DNA is TGCGCCAGCAGCCAAGTTTTGAAGCGGGGTAGCACAGATACGCAGTATTTT.

The gene calls are TRBV12-5 and TRBJ1-6; D gene ambiguous. V lost 3 bases and J lost 0, with 18 bases in between. CDR1 LGHNT and CDR2 FRNRAP come from the germline V gene. The CDR3 is made up of 19 amino acids. The CDR3 loop reads CASGFFPDGSSSYNSPLHF. The CDR3 nucleotides are TGTGCTAGTGGTTTTTTCCCGGACGGATCGAGCTCCTATAATTCACCCCTCCACTTT.

The chain is built from TRBV5-1 and TRBJ2-1; 7 bases are a match to TRBD1. CDR3 length: 15 residues. V dropped 4 bases and J dropped 0; count of bases not matched to a gene: 4. CDR1 is SGHRS, CDR2 YFSETQ, per germline. In nucleotides, the CDR3 is TGCGCCAGCAGCGGGGGACAGAGCTCCTACAATGAGCAGTTCTTC. The encoded protein is CASSGGQSSYNEQFF. The entire variable domain, with the rest obtained from reference TRBV5-1 and TRBJ2-1, is as follows: KAGVTQTPRYLIKTRGQQVTLSCSPISGHRSVSWYQQTPGQGLQFLFEYFSETQRNKGNFPGRFSGRQFSNSRSEMNVSTLELGDSALYLCASSGGQSSYNEQFFGPGTRLTVL.

The chain employs TRBV10-2 and TRBJ2-7; D perhaps matches TRBD2 (5 bases). The V gene's germline CDR1 is WSHSY and CDR2 SAAADI. The V end lost 9 bases, the J end lost 7 bases, and 16 bases lay between the germline ends. The CDR3 runs 12 residues. CDR3 region: CASGPGSWEQYF. CDR3 coding DNA: TGCGCCAGTGGCCCGGGAAGTTGGGAGCAGTACTTC.

For this clonotype: At one end, the junction sequence differs from germline, possibly due to a read error. V and J are TRBV12-3 or TRBV12-4 and TRBJ1-5; D might be TRBD1 (5 bases). This CDR3 comprises 12 residues. Here the CDR3 DNA reads TGTGCCGGCAGGGAAGTGGGCCAGCCCCAGCATTTT. This codes for CAGREVGQPQHF.